A single sample gave rise to the 8 T cell receptor beta chains below, sequenced in a study of OX40 agonist ivuxolimab in advanced cancers. The library was made by the immunoSEQ multiplex PCR assay. TCRdb obtained this table from immuneACCESS and retained in-frame rearrangements with V and J assigned. These tables miss some clones; where compared with another copy, unresolved V genes account for less than half of the shortfall, and the remainder is unexplained. Here the sample has about 80,000 clones; about 86% occur a single time. About 1.9% of the sample rests with the top ten. Material: CD4+ or CD8+ T cells sorted from blood, obtained in a trial of the OX40 agonist ivuxolimab. These receptors all come from an adult with an advanced solid tumor such as melanoma, head and neck, liver or kidney cancer.

The rearrangement links TRBV7-3 to TRBJ2-5; possibly TRBD1 or TRBD2 for D (5 bases each). The CDR3 runs 15 residues. Germline V gives CDR1 SGHTA, CDR2 FQGTGA. Between the trimmed V and J ends, which lost 6 bases and 4 bases, there was a span of 18 bases. The CDR3 here is CASSPNAQRGETQYF. As DNA, the CDR3 is TGTGCCAGCAGTCCGAACGCCCAGAGGGGAGAGACCCAGTACTTC. The entire variable domain, with the rest obtained from reference TRBV7-3 and TRBJ2-5, is as follows: GAGVSQTPSNKVTEKGKYVELRCDPISGHTALYWYRQSLGQGPEFLIYFQGTGAADDSGLPNDRFFAVRPEGSVSTLKIQRTERGDSAVYLCASSPNAQRGETQYFGPGTRLLVL.

The rearrangement uses TRBV7-2 and TRBJ2-7, with D perhaps matching TRBD2 (5 bases). CDR1 is SGHTA and CDR2 is FQGNSA in the germline V gene. The ends were cut back, 1 base at V and 2 bases at J, with 12 bases in the middle. The CDR3 is 15 amino acids. CDR3 nucleotide sequence: TGTGCCAGCAGCTTAGAGGGCAGAGCGGCCTACGAGCAGTACTTC. Its translation is CASSLEGRAAYEQYF.

This clone was counted a single time. The V gene is TRBV14, the J gene TRBJ2-1; TRBD2 matches at 9 bases. Germline CDR1 SGHDN, CDR2 FVKESK. V was clipped by 4 bases and J by 7 bases; unmatched bases: 5. CDR3 length: 14 residues. The CDR3 loop reads CASSRAGGLNEQFF. CDR3 nucleotide sequence: TGTGCCAGCAGCCGAGCGGGAGGATTGAATGAGCAGTTCTTC.

The CDR3 region has the DNA TGTGCCAGCAGCTCGCTCGGGACGTACCAAGAGACCCAGTACTTC. Its protein product is CASSSLGTYQETQYF. This chain joins TRBV7-3 and TRBJ2-5; D is tentatively TRBD1 or TRBD2 (5 bases each). There are 15 residues in the CDR3. Per germline, CDR1 SGHTA and CDR2 FQGTGA. Between the trimmed V and J ends, which lost 4 bases and 0 bases, there was a span of 12 bases.

The gene calls are TRBV19 and TRBJ1-5, with D hard to call. Germline V gene data show CDR1 as LNHDA and CDR2 as SQIVND (reference sequence). This CDR3 is built from 12 residues. V gave up 3 bases and J gave up 5 bases, with 5 bases separating them. The CDR3 sequence: CASSMMYQPQHF. CDR3 DNA sequence: TGTGCCAGTAGTATGATGTATCAGCCCCAGCATTTT.

On this clone: Other DNA sequences within the sample encode an identical CDR3. The chain joins TRBV4-1 to TRBJ1-3; tentative D call: TRBD1 (5 bases). V was shortened by 3 bases and J by 1 base, with 10 bases between the two germline ends. Per the germline V gene, CDR1 is MGHRA and CDR2 is YSYEKL. The CDR3 consists of 15 residues. The CDR3 bases are TGCGCCAGCAGCCAGGGACGCACGTCTGGAAACACCATATATTTT. Translating gives CASSQGRTSGNTIYF.

In this sample, this clone turned up once. The rearrangement joins TRBV7-9 to TRBJ2-2; the D gene is possibly TRBD1 (5 bases). Trimming stripped 9 bases from V and 2 bases from J, with 16 bases between. Germline V gives CDR1 SEHNR, CDR2 FQNEAQ (reference sequence). The CDR3 runs to 15 residues. Here the CDR3 reads CASGKGATNTGELFF. The CDR3 DNA is TGTGCCAGTGGCAAAGGGGCTACTAACACCGGGGAGCTGTTTTTT.

The chain has TRBV2 and TRBJ2-7; unclear D gene. The germline V and J ends were trimmed by 4 bases and 4 bases, with 5 bases remaining between them. The CDR3 consists of 11 residues. Per germline, CDR1 SNHLY and CDR2 FYNNEI. CDR3 region: CASSGMYEQYF. In nucleotides, the CDR3 is TGTGCCAGCAGTGGAATGTACGAGCAGTACTTC.